A single sample is the source of the 19 T cell receptor beta chains below, sequenced in a study of identical twins. TCRdb recomputed calls from the 5' RACE reads with MiXCR, one row per CDR3 protein. The sample consists of 1.5 million to 2 million distinct CDR3 sequences, around 33% of them appearing once. Sequenced sample: cord blood. Source of these receptors: a newborn girl in good health.

The chain uses TRBV14 and TRBJ1-3; D is possibly TRBD1 (5 bases). CDR1 is SGHDN, CDR2 FVKESK, per germline. The CDR3 totals 16 residues. The ends were cut back, 0 bases at V and 2 bases at J, with 11 bases in the middle. This CDR3 reads CASSQDPAGTGNTIYF. CDR3 coding DNA: TGTGCCAGCAGCCAAGATCCGGCAGGGACTGGAAACACCATATATTTT.

This clonotype was detected ten times or more. The J gene is TRBJ2-7, the V gene TRBV29-1; possibly TRBD1 or TRBD2 for D (5 bases each). Trimming shortened V by 0 bases and J by 8 bases, and 8 bases separated the two germline ends. The CDR3 runs to 11 residues. Germline lookup yields CDR1 SQVTM and CDR2 ANQGSEA. CDR3 in amino acids: CSVEDTGQQYF. CDR3 DNA: TGCAGCGTTGAAGATACGGGACAGCAGTACTTC.

DNA for the CDR3: TGTGCCAGCAGTTACTCAGGGGGGGCGCGGAGCAATCAGCCCCAGCATTTT. As protein: CASSYSGGARSNQPQHF. V gene TRBV6-6 combines with J gene TRBJ1-5; tentatively, D is TRBD1 (6 bases). Trimming pared 0 bases from V and 1 base from J, leaving 13 bases between. The CDR3 contains 17 residues. Germline values: CDR1 MNHNY, CDR2 SVGAGI (reference sequence).

There are many counts of this clonotype. This chain connects TRBV6-2 or TRBV6-3 to TRBJ2-3; weak D call: TRBD1 (5 bases). The CDR3 is made up of 14 amino acids. V was cut by 2 bases and J by 2 bases, with 8 bases left in between. Germline-derived CDR1 and CDR2 are MNHEY and SVGEGT. The CDR3 sequence: CASSYLDNTDTQYF. Here the CDR3 DNA reads TGTGCCAGCAGTTACCTGGACAACACAGATACGCAGTATTTT.

This clonotype was counted only a few times. The chain uses TRBV29-1 and TRBJ1-1; D is unclear. Germline V CDR1 and CDR2: SQVTM, ANQGSEA. Between the trimmed V and J ends, which lost 4 bases and 3 bases, there was a span of 9 bases. The CDR3 consists of 12 residues. The CDR3 loop is CSVVRRDTEAFF. The CDR3 region has the DNA TGCAGCGTTGTCAGGCGGGACACTGAAGCTTTCTTT.

The gene calls are TRBV20-1 and TRBJ2-3; D might be TRBD1 (6 bases). Germline-derived CDR1 and CDR2 are DFQATT and SNEGSKA (reference sequence). The CDR3 extends over 14 amino acids. CDR3 amino acids: CSPPRAGASDSQYF. The DNA of the CDR3 is TGCAGCCCCCCACGGGCAGGGGCATCGGATTCGCAGTATTTT.

The genes are TRBV11-2 and TRBJ2-7; tentative D call: TRBD1 (6 bases). The V gene lost 5 bases and the J gene lost 1 base, with 15 bases spanning the gap. The CDR3 spans 15 residues. Germline lookup yields CDR1 SGHAT and CDR2 FQNNGV. In DNA, the CDR3 is TGTGCCAGCAGCCCCGGACAGTACGCTTCCTACGAGCAGTACTTC. Amino acids: CASSPGQYASYEQYF.

This sequence joins TRBV7-9 and TRBJ2-3, with a tentative D call TRBD2 (5 bases). Trimming took off 6 bases at V and 3 bases at J, with 13 bases between the two ends. The germline V gene has CDR1 SEHNR and CDR2 FQNEAQ (reference sequence). This CDR3 is 14 amino acids long. This chain's CDR3 is CASRPSGYTDTQYF. Written as DNA, the CDR3 is TGTGCCAGCAGACCCTCGGGATATACAGATACGCAGTATTTT.

J is TRBJ2-4 and V is TRBV12-3 or TRBV12-4, with a possible D match to TRBD1 (6 bases). CDR3 length equals 16 residues. V dropped 5 bases and J dropped 0 bases, with 14 bases sitting between them. The CDR3 sequence: CASSRRTDLAKNIQYF. DNA of the CDR3: TGTGCCAGCAGTCGGAGGACAGACCTAGCCAAAAACATTCAGTACTTC.

This chain uses TRBV6-6 with TRBJ1-2; D remains ambiguous. CDR3 size: 15 residues. Germline CDR1 MNHNY, CDR2 SVGAGI (reference sequence). Between the trimmed V and J ends, which lost 2 bases and 4 bases, there was a span of 14 bases. CDR3 in DNA: TGTGCCAGCAGTTACAGACCGATCGCCCCCTATGGCTACACCTTC. Its protein is CASSYRPIAPYGYTF.

With respect to this clonotype: Germline is not matched at one junction end, which may reflect a read error. The gene calls are TRBV20-1 and TRBJ1-6; no reliable D call. CDR1 is DFQATT, CDR2 SNEGSKA, per germline (reference sequence). The CDR3 totals 15 residues. In nucleotides, the CDR3 is TGCAGTGCTAGATGGACCTTCGAAGTTGATTCACCCCCCCACTTT. Amino acid sequence: CSARWTFEVDSPPHF.

Regarding this clonotype: A much larger clone is a single base away; this may be a read error. V usage is TRBV6-6 and J usage is TRBJ2-1; TRBD2 is a possible D gene (6 bases). The V gene's germline CDR1 is MNHNY and CDR2 SVGAGI (reference sequence). CDR3 length equals 15 residues. CDR3 sequence (DNA): TGTGCCAGCAGTTACAGGACTCCGGACTACAATAAGCAGTTCTTC. It is translated as CASSYRTPDYNKQFF.

The table lists this clonotype with many counts. The chain is built from TRBV12-3 or TRBV12-4 and TRBJ1-2; 7 nucleotides line up with TRBD1. CDR3 length equals 15 residues. The ends lost 5 bases at V and 0 bases at J; junction bases unmatched: 6. DNA for the CDR3: TGTGCCAGCAGTATCCCAGGGGGGGCTAACTATGGCTACACCTTC. This gives the protein CASSIPGGANYGYTF.

This CDR3 reads CSAVLAGTYNEQFF. As DNA, the CDR3 is TGCAGTGCTGTACTAGCGGGCACCTACAATGAGCAGTTCTTC. This sequence joins TRBV20-1 and TRBJ2-1; the match to TRBD2 covers 9 bases. J lost 2 bases, V lost 5 bases, and 4 bases had no gene match. Germline V gives CDR1 DFQATT, CDR2 SNEGSKA (reference sequence). This CDR3 spans 14 amino acids.

The V gene is TRBV7-2, the J gene TRBJ1-2; tentatively, D is TRBD1 (6 bases). V lost 3 bases and J 7 bases, leaving 15 bases between the germline ends. This CDR3 is built from 14 residues. Looked up from germline, CDR1 is SGHTA and CDR2 is FQGNSA. The CDR3, as DNA: TGTGCCAGCAGCTTGGTAGGACAGTCCGCTGGCTACACCTTC. Translating gives CASSLVGQSAGYTF.

This chain's CDR3 is CASSSVRGGPSYEQYF. CDR3 coding DNA: TGTGCCAGCAGCTCGGTTCGGGGGGGGCCCTCCTACGAGCAGTACTTC. V usage is TRBV11-2 and J usage is TRBJ2-7, with 8 bases identical to TRBD2. This CDR3 has 16 residues. Germline V gives CDR1 SGHAT, CDR2 FQNNGV. With 4 bases clipped from V and 0 bases from J, the junction kept 8 bases outside the gene matches.

This clonotype was detected a few times. This rearrangement joins TRBV5-1 to TRBJ2-3; unclear D gene. The CDR3 consists of 13 residues. CDR1 is SGHRS, CDR2 YFSETQ, per germline. The V end lost 4 bases, the J end lost 5 bases, and 11 bases lay between the germline ends. CDR3 in DNA: TGCGCCAGCAGCCGCCAAGCTAAAGATACGCAGTATTTT. This codes for CASSRQAKDTQYF. The whole variable domain, filled in from reference TRBV5-1 and TRBJ2-3, reads KAGVTQTPRYLIKTRGQQVTLSCSPISGHRSVSWYQQTPGQGLQFLFEYFSETQRNKGNFPGRFSGRQFSNSRSEMNVSTLELGDSALYLCASSRQAKDTQYFGPGTRLTVL.

This clonotype was counted only a few times. The rearrangement uses TRBV20-1 and TRBJ1-4; D might be TRBD1 (5 bases). This CDR3 region has 13 residues. The germline gives CDR1 DFQATT, CDR2 SNEGSKA (reference sequence). The germline V and J ends were trimmed by 1 base and 6 bases, with 9 bases remaining between them. The CDR3 here is CSARGTGHEKLFF. The DNA for the CDR3 is TGCAGTGCTAGAGGAACAGGTCATGAAAAACTGTTTTTT.

This chain connects TRBV11-2 to TRBJ2-5; D is ambiguous. The CDR3 has 13 residues. Trimming stripped 2 bases from V and 3 bases from J, with 7 bases between. Germline V gene sequence: CDR1 SGHAT, CDR2 FQNNGV. The CDR3 loop reads CASSLWAEETQYF. CDR3 nucleotides: TGTGCCAGCAGCTTATGGGCCGAAGAGACCCAGTACTTC.